The entry that follows covers one T cell receptor (beta chain) sequence. Sequencing used immunoSEQ multiplex PCR; TCRdb keeps in-frame clones, though not all of them. This sample yields about 72,000 clones, of which just under 95% are seen a single time; approximately 0.4% belongs to the top ten. Germline V lookup: CDR1 SGHTA, CDR2 FQGNSA. After removal of 5 bases from V and 6 bases from J, the junction contained 1 base not matched to a gene. The CDR3 has 13 residues. The record originates from a study of technical replicates of blood from several donors. J is TRBJ2-2 and V is TRBV7-2, with TRBD1 matching over 9 bases. The specimen was T cells isolated from PBMCs. The receptor was derived from a human donor in good health. The CDR3 bases are TGTGCCAGCAGCCGGGACAGGGCCGGGGAGCTGTTTTTT. Protein product: CASSRDRAGELFF.